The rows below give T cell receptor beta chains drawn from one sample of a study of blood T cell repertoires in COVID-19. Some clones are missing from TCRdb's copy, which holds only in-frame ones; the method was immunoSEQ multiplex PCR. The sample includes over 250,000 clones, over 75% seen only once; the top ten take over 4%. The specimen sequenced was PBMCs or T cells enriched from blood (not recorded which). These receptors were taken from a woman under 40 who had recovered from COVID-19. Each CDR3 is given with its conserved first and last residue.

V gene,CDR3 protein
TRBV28,CASSLGTGVYEQYF
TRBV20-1,CSASQTGELFF
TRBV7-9,CASSFRYEQYF
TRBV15,CATSRGPSGSTDTQYF
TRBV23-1,CASSQSWTLAKNIQYF
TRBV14,CASSQVRTSPGRETQYF
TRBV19,CASSILPAGGYNEQFF
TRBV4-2,CASSLTGTVDPKLFF
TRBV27,CASKPSTDTQYF
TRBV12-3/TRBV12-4,CASSLSEQFF
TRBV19,CASSRGQHNSPLHF
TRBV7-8,CASSLENTPATNEKLFF
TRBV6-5,CASRKVRDRQYEQYF
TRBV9,CASSAFSTGEAFF
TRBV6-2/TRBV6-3,CASSSRPDIYEQYF
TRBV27,CASSPAGTGTYEQYF
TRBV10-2,CASSGQGTYEQYF
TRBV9,CASSVGRGPYGYTF
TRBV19,CASSITGGATRGTGELFF
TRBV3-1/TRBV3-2,CASSQGGSNSPLHF
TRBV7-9,CASSHRGEDEKLFF
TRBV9,CASRPGQGGTDTQYF
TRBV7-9,CASSLGGYSTDTQYF
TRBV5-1,CASSSPSTGTNTEAFF
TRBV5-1,CASSSITEETQYF
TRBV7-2,CASRARDLNTEAFF
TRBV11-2,CASSLAGAGANVLTF
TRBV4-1,CASSQGAGFGYTF
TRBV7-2,CASSLADDSTYGYTF
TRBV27,CASTNSVQGNTEAFF
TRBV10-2,CASRWVTVNSPLHF
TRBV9,CASSALARYQETQYF
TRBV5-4,CASSLDRGTYGYTF
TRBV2,CASSEAWTGFSNQPQHF
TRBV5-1,CASSSDSGLASNEQFF
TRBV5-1,CASSPGTEYYEQYF
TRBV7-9,CASSPRGRVTEAFF
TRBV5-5,CASSEDRVYVLTF
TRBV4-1,CASSQRGEKLFF
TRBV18,CASSTEVGTEAFF
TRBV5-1,CASSLAGTGYTF
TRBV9,CASSRISGHTEAFF
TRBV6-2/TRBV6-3,CASSYYPATGRLSTEAFF
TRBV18,CASSPAGTGEGSQETQYF
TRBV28,CASSLGQNTGELFF
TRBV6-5,CASRRDYAEETQYF
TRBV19,CASSIVSGRGIYGYTF
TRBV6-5,CASRQTGETDTQYF
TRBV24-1,CATSAQRGGLETQYF
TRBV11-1,CASSTNRGRTEAFF
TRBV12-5,CASGFIWASPYEQYF
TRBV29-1,CSVEDLGGQETQYF
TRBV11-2,CASSFRGPPYNEQFF
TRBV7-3,CASSLSGITDYGYTF
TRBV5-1,CASSPTILRSSSYNEQFF
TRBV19,CASLKGQGTGELFF
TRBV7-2,CASSSDRVGPTEAFF
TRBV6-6,CASRRQGLPGELFF
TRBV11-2,CASSRRLMGGGFGTEAFF